These 4 T cell receptor beta chains originate from one sample sequenced in a study of CD8+CD57+ T cells in acquired aplastic anemia (dated by TCRdb to between 2018 and 2020). Instrument used: Illumina HiSeq 2000. Genomic DNA was used as template for profiling of TCR beta VDJ combinations and CDR3 sequences. TCRdb reworked the public reads: Q25 trimming with fastp, MiXCR clone assembly, productive beta chains retained. Identical CDR3 protein sequences are pooled into one entry, listed with their most common genes and DNA. This sample has about 190,000 distinct CDR3 sequences in its table, and around three fifths of those were observed once. The top ten clonotypes cover 35% to 55% of the sample. Sequenced sample: sorted CD4+, CD8+, or CD8+CD57+ T cells (not recorded which) from PBMCs. These TCRs come from a human donor with severe aplastic anemia or a healthy control (not recorded which).

J is TRBJ2-3 and V is TRBV7-2; TRBD2 is a possible D gene (6 bases). Germline loops: CDR1 SGHTA, CDR2 FQGNSA. This CDR3 is built from 11 residues. V lost 10 bases, J lost 14 bases, and 19 bases lay in between. CDR3 in amino acids: CANPPRDSSYF. The CDR3 region has the DNA TGTGCCAACCCCCCGAGGGACTCTTCGTATTTT.

The chain employs TRBV2 and TRBJ1-6; TRBD1 aligns across 10 bases. The CDR3 runs 21 residues. The V and J ends lost 4 bases and 6 bases, in that order; junction bases with no gene match: 21. Germline CDR1 and CDR2: SNHLY and FYNNEI. CDR3 region: CASSGVQVWTGGSKSNSPLHF. CDR3 coding DNA: TGTGCCAGCAGTGGGGTTCAAGTTTGGACAGGGGGAAGTAAGAGTAATTCACCCCTCCACTTT.

The table lists this clonotype with a few counts. CDR3 DNA sequence: TGCAGTGCTACCCTAACAGGGGGTCCTTCCTACGAGCAGTACTTC. Translating gives CSATLTGGPSYEQYF. The chain joins TRBV20-1 to TRBJ2-7, with 8 bases matching TRBD1. The germline gives CDR1 DFQATT, CDR2 SNEGSKA (reference sequence). This CDR3 has 15 residues. J lost 1 base, V lost 4 bases, and 9 bases had no gene match.

The chain couples TRBV2 to TRBJ1-5; no reliable D call. From germline, CDR1 is SNHLY and CDR2 FYNNEI. The CDR3 runs 14 residues. The V and J ends lost 2 bases and 0 bases respectively, with 5 bases between them. For the CDR3, the DNA is TGTGCCAGCAGTGAAATTTTTAGCAATCAGCCCCAGCATTTT. It yields the protein CASSEIFSNQPQHF.